This T cell receptor (beta chain) stems from a study of T-cell reconstitution after alpha-beta-depleted transplantation in children. Study-wide points: Day-60 TCRbeta diversity that was high in some patients was derived from surviving recipient T cells and thymic progenitors.

This clonotype was seen a few times. Its antigen is unknown. The library targeted TCRbeta and was prepared with unique molecular identifiers. TCRdb itself ran the PCR reads through MiXCR, one entry per CDR3 protein. The sample lists about a million distinct CDR3 sequences, about 29% occurring once. This specimen consisted of PBMCs, mostly from graft donor cells, obtained 360 days after TCRalphabeta/CD19-depleted stem cell transplant. The receptor's source is a boy in the first two years of life who had a stem cell transplant for SCID, so the T cells may come from the graft donor.

As DNA, the CDR3 is TGTGCCAGCAGTTACCTTAGCTGGAACGAGCAGTACTTC. Its translation: CASSYLSWNEQYF. This sequence joins TRBV6-6 and TRBJ2-7; D is ambiguous. V shed 2 bases and J shed 5 bases, with 10 bases lying between them. This CDR3 comprises 13 residues. CDR1 is MNHNY and CDR2 is SVGAGI in the germline V gene (reference sequence).